A single sample gave rise to the 8 T cell receptor beta chains below, sequenced in a study of shared clonotypes between healthy human individuals (dated by TCRdb to 2020 to 2022). To prepare the library, the immunoSEQ multiplex PCR assay was applied. TCRdb took this table from immuneACCESS and kept in-frame rearrangements with V and J called. Such tables lack part of the clones; where checked against another copy, unresolved V genes explain under half of the gap, and the rest is unexplained. For this sample the table gives about 1.5 million clones, of which nearly 99% were detected only once. The ten largest account for about 0.45% of the sample. Material for sequencing was naive CD4+ T cells sorted from blood. Reading the label with the study, this specimen's cell subset or site is: CD45RA+ positively selected. Every receptor here comes from a man aged 30-40 years in good health.

This clone was observed a single time. This chain connects TRBV11-2 to TRBJ2-7, with 11 bases lining up with TRBD2. Germline loops: CDR1 SGHAT, CDR2 FQNNGV. V was clipped by 5 bases and J by 1 base; unmatched bases: 1. This CDR3 region has 14 residues. The CDR3 DNA is TGTGCCAGCAGCCCTAGCGGGAGGTCCTACGAGCAGTACTTC. Its protein is CASSPSGRSYEQYF. The entire variable domain, with the rest obtained from reference TRBV11-2 and TRBJ2-7, is as follows: EAGVAQSPRYKIIEKRQSVAFWCNPISGHATLYWYQQILGQGPKLLIQFQNNGVVDDSQLPKDRFSAERLKGVDSTLKIQPAKLEDSAVYLCASSPSGRSYEQYFGPGTRLTVT.

This chain links TRBV5-1 with TRBJ2-5, with 7 bases aligning to TRBD1. Unmatched junction bases numbered 9, after V lost 4 bases and J lost 3 bases. Germline loops: CDR1 SGHRS, CDR2 YFSETQ. This CDR3 has 15 amino acids. Written as DNA, the CDR3 is TGCGCCAGCAGCGATGCCGGGACAGAGGAAGAGACCCAGTACTTC. Translating gives CASSDAGTEEETQYF.

The genes are TRBV15 and TRBJ2-7, with TRBD1 matching over 9 bases. Germline trimming cut 3 bases from V and 4 bases from J; bases unmatched to any gene: 10. The CDR3 length is 16 residues. Germline CDR1 LNHNV, CDR2 YYDKDF (reference sequence). This CDR3 is CATSRPGGQGRYEQYF. CDR3 nucleotide sequence: TGTGCCACCAGCAGGCCCGGGGGACAGGGTCGATACGAGCAGTACTTC.

The chain couples TRBV7-6 to TRBJ1-5, with unresolved D. The germline CDR1 and CDR2 sequences are SGHVS and FNYEAQ. The V end lost 1 base, the J end lost 1 base, and 2 bases lay between the germline ends. This CDR3 has 13 amino acids. The CDR3 coding sequence is TGTGCCAGCAGCTTAGAAAGCAATCAGCCCCAGCATTTT. Translated: CASSLESNQPQHF.

The CDR3 sequence is CASGTGTTHYEQYF. DNA of the CDR3: TGTGCCAGCGGGACCGGGACTACCCACTACGAGCAGTACTTC. V is TRBV28 and J is TRBJ2-7, with 7 bases aligning to TRBD2. V lost 8 bases, J lost 3 bases, and 10 bases stayed unmatched. CDR1 is MDHEN and CDR2 is SYDVKM in the germline V gene. This CDR3 has 14 residues.

The J gene is TRBJ1-2, the V gene TRBV5-1; D is unclear. Trimming removed 0 bases at V and 3 bases at J, with 9 bases between. The CDR3 runs to 14 residues. The germline V gene has CDR1 SGHRS and CDR2 YFSETQ. The DNA for the CDR3 is TGCGCCAGCAGCTTGGGAAAGATAGACTATGGCTACACCTTC. Amino acid sequence: CASSLGKIDYGYTF.

V gene TRBV6-1 combines with J gene TRBJ1-4; the match to TRBD1 covers 9 bases. The CDR3 totals 16 residues. After removal of 0 bases from V and 11 bases from J, the junction contained 10 bases not matched to a gene. Germline V gene data show CDR1 as MNHNS and CDR2 as SASEGT. CDR3 sequence (DNA): TGTGCCAGCAGTGAAGCGGGTACAGGGGGCAGGGAGAAACTGTTTTTT. It codes for CASSEAGTGGREKLFF.

V and J are TRBV4-2 and TRBJ2-1, with D maybe TRBD2 (6 bases). The CDR3 has 15 residues. V lost 1 base to trimming and J lost 3 bases, with 10 bases between them. Germline CDR1 and CDR2: LGHNA and YNFKEQ. CDR3 loop: CASSQAAGSYNEQFF. The CDR3 DNA follows: TGTGCCAGCAGCCAAGCGGCCGGGAGCTACAATGAGCAGTTCTTC.